The entry below describes one TCR beta chain. Its antigen is still unknown. This sample was included in a study of cytomegalovirus exposure and HLA in healthy donors. Whole-study findings and limits: Sequences of the TCR beta chain were said to predict the HLA-A and HLA-B alleles of most subjects accurately. Clonal expansion, a later analysis showed, was greater in HLA-associated TCR beta chains than in equally common others.

Germline V gene lookup returns CDR1 SGHKS and CDR2 YYEKEE (reference sequence). The ends lost 4 bases at V and 3 bases at J; junction bases unmatched: 6. The CDR3 extends over 15 amino acids. Use of 60 Vbeta and 13 Jbeta primers characterized the PCR. Assay used: immunoSEQ multiplex PCR; TCRdb lists only in-frame clones, some missing. The table includes fewer than 250,000 clones, approximately 83% detected once. The receptor was derived from a woman aged 45-60 years in good health and CMV-seropositive. The chain employs TRBV5-5 and TRBJ2-3, with 9 bases aligning to TRBD1. Material: PBMCs. The CDR3 here is CASSLGQGTTDTQYF. The CDR3 DNA follows: TGTGCCAGCAGCCTAGGACAGGGGACTACAGATACGCAGTATTTT.